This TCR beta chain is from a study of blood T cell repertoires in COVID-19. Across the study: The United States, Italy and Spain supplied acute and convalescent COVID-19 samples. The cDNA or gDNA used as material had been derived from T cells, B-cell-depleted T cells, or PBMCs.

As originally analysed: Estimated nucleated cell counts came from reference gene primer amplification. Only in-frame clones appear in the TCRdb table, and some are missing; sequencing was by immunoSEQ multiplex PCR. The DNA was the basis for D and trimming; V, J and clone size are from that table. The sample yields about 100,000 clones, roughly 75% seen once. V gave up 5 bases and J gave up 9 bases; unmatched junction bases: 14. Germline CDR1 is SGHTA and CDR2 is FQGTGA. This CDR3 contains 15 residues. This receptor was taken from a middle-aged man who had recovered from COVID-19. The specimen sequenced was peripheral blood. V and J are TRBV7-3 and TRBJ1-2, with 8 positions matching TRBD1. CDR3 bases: TGTGCCAGCAGCCCCGGACAGGGATCTAACTTACGCTACACCTTC. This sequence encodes CASSPGQGSNLRYTF.